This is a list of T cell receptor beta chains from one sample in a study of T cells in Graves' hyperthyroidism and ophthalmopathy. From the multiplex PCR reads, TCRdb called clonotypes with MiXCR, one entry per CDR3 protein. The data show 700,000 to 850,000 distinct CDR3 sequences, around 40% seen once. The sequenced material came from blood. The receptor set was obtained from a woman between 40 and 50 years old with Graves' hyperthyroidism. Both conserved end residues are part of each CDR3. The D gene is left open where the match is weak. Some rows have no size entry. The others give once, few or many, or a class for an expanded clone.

TGTGCCACCAGTGACCCGACAGCCACGAACACCGGGGAGCTGTCTTGG	CATSDPTATNTGELSW	TRBJ2-2	TRBV24-1	-	once
TGTGCCAGCTCGTCCAATTCGAACACTGAAGCTTTCTTT	CASSSNSNTEAFF	TRBJ1-1	TRBV14	-	-
TGCGCCAGCAGCTCAGGACAGGCGGGAGAGACCCAGTACTTC	CASSSGQAGETQYF	TRBJ2-5	TRBV10-1	TRBD1	many
TGTGCCAGCAGCCAATCAGGGGTTCCTCACCCTTTCTACGAGCAGTACTTC	CASSQSGVPHPFYEQYF	TRBJ2-7	TRBV14	-	-
TGTGCTAGAGATCGGGATTTTGAAGCTTTCTTT	CARDRDFEAFF	TRBJ1-1	TRBV11-1	-	-
TGTGCCAGCAGACGAGGGGGGACAGGGAGCTCCTACGAGCAGTACTTC	CASRRGGTGSSYEQYF	TRBJ2-7	TRBV7-9	TRBD1	-
TGTGCCAGTAGTTTCGGACAGGGGGCGGGCTACGAGCAGTACTTC	CASSFGQGAGYEQYF	TRBJ2-7	TRBV19	TRBD1	-
TGCAGCGTTGAAGCGGGAGACACGGAGACCCAGTACTTC	CSVEAGDTETQYF	TRBJ2-5	TRBV29-1	-	many
TGTGCCAGCAGTGTTGGGGGCAATTCCTACGAGCAGTACTTC	CASSVGGNSYEQYF	TRBJ2-7	TRBV2	-	many
TGTGCCAGCAGTTACAAAGGAGGGGGGCTAGCGAACTCCTACGAGCAGCACTTC	CASSYKGGGLANSYEQHF	TRBJ2-7	TRBV12-3/TRBV12-4	-	-
-	CAISRRLGANVLTFGAGTGELFF	TRBJ2-2	TRBV10-3	-	-
TGTGCCAGCAGTCCGCGGGGTGAGGCCCGGCATGGAAACACCATATATTTT	CASSPRGEARHGNTIYF	TRBJ1-3	TRBV27	-	-
TGCAGTGCTAGAGATCCGACAGGGAATAGCAATCAGCCCCAGCATTTT	CSARDPTGNSNQPQHF	TRBJ1-5	TRBV20-1	TRBD1	-
TGTGCCAGCAGTTACTCGAGGGCCAGGGGGCTTGCTGAAGCTTTCTTT	CASSYSRARGLAEAFF	TRBJ1-1	TRBV6-5	TRBD1	few
TGTGCCAGCAGACCAATGACAGGGAACTATGGCTACACCTTC	CASRPMTGNYGYTF	TRBJ1-2	TRBV7-2	TRBD1	many
TGTGCCAGCAGCAGAACCACTAGGAGCACCGGGGAGCTGTTTTTT	CASSRTTRSTGELFF	TRBJ2-2	TRBV10-3	-	-
TGCAGCGGGGGACAGGGATACACTGAAGCTTTCTTT	CSGGQGYTEAFF	TRBJ1-1	TRBV29-1	TRBD1	many
TGTGCCAGCAGCGTTGAGGGGGCTGAGGTGACCCAGTACTTC	CASSVEGAEVTQYF	TRBJ2-5	TRBV9	TRBD1	many
TGTGCCAGCACTCCGGCAGGGGACAGGGGTAACTATGGCTACACCTTC	CASTPAGDRGNYGYTF	TRBJ1-2	TRBV7-2	TRBD1	-
TGTGCCATCGGATTCCGGGGTAGCTACACCTTC	CAIGFRGSYTF	TRBJ1-2	TRBV10-3	-	-
TGTGCCAGCAGTTACTCGAGTGGAGGGCTGCACCAAGAGACCCAGTATTTC	CASSYSSGGLHQETQYF	TRBJ2-5	TRBV6-5	-	few
TGCAGTGCTATGGGGCTGGTTGGGGAGACCCAGTACTTC	CSAMGLVGETQYF	TRBJ2-5	TRBV20-1	-	once
TGCAGTGCTCACGGGACTAGTGGCACCGGGGAGCTGTTTTTT	CSAHGTSGTGELFF	TRBJ2-2	TRBV20-1	TRBD2	-
TGTGCCAGCAACGGCGGTCAGGGGTATAGCAATCAGCCCCAGCATTTT	CASNGGQGYSNQPQHF	TRBJ1-5	TRBV11-2	-	-
TGTGCCAGTGTGGGTGGCGGAATGAACACTGAAGCTTTCTTT	CASVGGGMNTEAFF	TRBJ1-1	TRBV19	-	few
TGTGCCAGCAGGCCGGGAGGTCCTTCCTACGAGCAGTACTTC	CASRPGGPSYEQYF	TRBJ2-7	TRBV12-3/TRBV12-4	TRBD2	many
TGTGCCAGCAGCTTAGAGGTCGGACACGGCGGGACTGAAGCTTTCTTT	CASSLEVGHGGTEAFF	TRBJ1-1	TRBV7-9	-	few
TGTGCCAGCAGTTCGACAGGGAGGAGGCATTACGAGCAGTACTTC	CASSSTGRRHYEQYF	TRBJ2-7	TRBV12-3/TRBV12-4	-	-
TGTGCCAGCAGCTTAGGGGGGTGGGAGACCCAGTACTTC	CASSLGGWETQYF	TRBJ2-5	TRBV11-2	-	many